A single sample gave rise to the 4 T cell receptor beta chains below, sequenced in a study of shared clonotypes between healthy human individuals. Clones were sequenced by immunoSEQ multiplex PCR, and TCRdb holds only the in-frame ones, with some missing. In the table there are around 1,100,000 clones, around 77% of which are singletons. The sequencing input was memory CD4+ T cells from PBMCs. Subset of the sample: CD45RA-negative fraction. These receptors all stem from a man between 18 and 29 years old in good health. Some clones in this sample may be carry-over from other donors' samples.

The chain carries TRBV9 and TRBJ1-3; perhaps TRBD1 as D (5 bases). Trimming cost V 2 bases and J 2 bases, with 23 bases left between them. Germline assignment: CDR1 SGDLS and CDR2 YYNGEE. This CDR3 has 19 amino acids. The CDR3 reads CASSVGNRVAGRAGNTIYF. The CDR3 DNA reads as TGTGCCAGCAGCGTCGGTAATAGGGTAGCGGGGCGCGCTGGAAACACCATATATTTT.

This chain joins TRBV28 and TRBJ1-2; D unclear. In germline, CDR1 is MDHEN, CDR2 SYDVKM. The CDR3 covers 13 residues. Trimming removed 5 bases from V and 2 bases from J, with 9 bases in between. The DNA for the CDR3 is TGTGCCAGCAGTGGCGCCCAGAACTATGGCTACACCTTC. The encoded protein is CASSGAQNYGYTF.

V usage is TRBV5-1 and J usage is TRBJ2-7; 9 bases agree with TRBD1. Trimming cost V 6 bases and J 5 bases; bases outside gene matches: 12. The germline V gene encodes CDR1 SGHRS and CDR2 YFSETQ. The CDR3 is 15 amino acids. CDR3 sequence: CASTQLGTGIHEQYF. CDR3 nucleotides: TGCGCCAGCACACAGCTCGGGACAGGGATCCACGAGCAGTACTTC.

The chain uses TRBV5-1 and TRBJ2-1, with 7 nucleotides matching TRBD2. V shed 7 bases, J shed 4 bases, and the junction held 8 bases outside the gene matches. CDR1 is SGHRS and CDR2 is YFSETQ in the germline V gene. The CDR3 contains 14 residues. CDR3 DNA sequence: TGCGCCAGCGGCCAACTAGCGACATACAATGAGCAGTTCTTC. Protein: CASGQLATYNEQFF.